Listed below are T cell receptor beta chains from one sample, sequenced in a study of cytomegalovirus exposure and HLA in healthy donors. TCRdb's table, derived via immunoSEQ multiplex PCR, lists solely in-frame clones and lacks some. The sample comprises around 150,000 clones, approximately 80% of which are singletons, and around a tenth rests with the top ten. The source material was PBMCs. The receptors were gathered from a man between 18 and 29 years old in good health and CMV-seropositive. The CDR3 runs from the conserved cysteine through the conserved F or W. A D gene is named only where the DNA matches it firmly. Clone size appears in some rows only: once, few, many, or a class for an expanded clone.

J | V | D | size | DNA | CDR3
TRBJ1-1 | TRBV7-9 | NA | NA | TGTGCCAGCAGCTCGACGGCGGCGTCCGATCCGAACACTGAAGCTTTCTTT | CASSSTAASDPNTEAFF
TRBJ2-1 | TRBV7-9 | TRBD2 | few | TGTGCCAGCAGCTCACGAGCGGGACTAGCGGGCAATGAGCAGTTCTTC | CASSSRAGLAGNEQFF
TRBJ2-6 | TRBV9 | NA | NA | TGTGCCAGCAGACAGAGCTCTGGGGCCAACGTCCTGACTTTC | CASRQSSGANVLTF
TRBJ1-3 | TRBV4-1 | TRBD1 | NA | TGCGCCAGCAGCCACACTGACAGGGGGCGGTCTGGAAACACCATATATTTT | CASSHTDRGRSGNTIYF
TRBJ2-3 | TRBV2 | TRBD1 | NA | TGTGCCAGCGGGCACCGGGACAGGGTGGCGGATACGCAGTATTTT | CASGHRDRVADTQYF
TRBJ1-1 | TRBV5-1 | TRBD1 | NA | TGCGCCAGCAGCTTGGCAAGGGGGCCGAACACTGAAGCTTTCTTT | CASSLARGPNTEAFF
TRBJ1-1 | TRBV11-2 | NA | NA | TGTGCCAGCAGCGTCCCGGACACTGAAGCTTTCTTT | CASSVPDTEAFF
TRBJ2-2 | TRBV27 | NA | NA | TGTGCCAGCAGTTTCTACACCGGGGAGCTGTTTTTT | CASSFYTGELFF
TRBJ1-5 | TRBV4-1 | NA | NA | TGCGCCAGCAGCCAAGGCTTCACAGGGTACCAGCCCCAGCATTTT | CASSQGFTGYQPQHF
TRBJ1-5 | TRBV19 | NA | NA | TGTGCCAGTAGGGGGAGAGGGAACCTAGGAACTCAGCCCCAGCATTTT | CASRGRGNLGTQPQHF
TRBJ2-7 | TRBV7-2 | NA | NA | TGTGCCAGCAGCCTTTACGGGGGAGACTACGAGCAGTACTTC | CASSLYGGDYEQYF
TRBJ1-1 | TRBV5-4 | TRBD1 | few | TGTGCCAGCAGGCCTACAGGGGAGTTGAACACTGAAGCTTTCTTT | CASRPTGELNTEAFF
TRBJ1-1 | TRBV7-9 | NA | NA | TGTGCCAGCAGCTTATTTTCCAGCCGGGGAGCTTTCTTT | CASSLFSSRGAFF
TRBJ1-1 | TRBV4-1 | NA | NA | TGCGCCAGCAGCCAAGACCCACAGGGTGGCACTGAAGCTTTCTTT | CASSQDPQGGTEAFF
TRBJ2-3 | TRBV11-3 | TRBD1 | NA | TGTGCCAGCAGCTCCGACAGGGTGCCAGATACGCAGTATTTT | CASSSDRVPDTQYF
TRBJ2-5 | TRBV6-5 | NA | NA | TGTGCCAGCAGTTACTCTAGTGGGGGGTGGGAGACCCAGTACTTC | CASSYSSGGWETQYF
TRBJ2-6 | TRBV5-1 | NA | NA | TGCGCCAGCAGCTTGGAGGCAGGGTCCGGGGCCAACGTCCTGACTTTC | CASSLEAGSGANVLTF
TRBJ2-5 | TRBV4-3 | TRBD2 | medium-sized | TGCGCCAGCAGCCAAGCACGGGAGGGGTCGGAGACCCAGTACTTC | CASSQAREGSETQYF
TRBJ2-3 | TRBV30 | TRBD2 | NA | TGTGCCTGGAGGGGGACTAGCGGGACTAGCACAGATACGCAGTATTTT | CAWRGTSGTSTDTQYF
TRBJ1-1 | TRBV18 | NA | NA | TGTGCCAGCTCACCAGGCCTCCTCCCGAACACTGAAGCTTTCTTT | CASSPGLLPNTEAFF
TRBJ2-5 | TRBV6-4 | NA | NA | TGTGCCTTCCTAGACCGAGACCAAGAGACCCAGTACTTC | CAFLDRDQETQYF
TRBJ1-1 | TRBV5-1 | TRBD1 | NA | TGCGCCAGCAGCGGACAGGTGGGCACTGAAGCTTTCTTT | CASSGQVGTEAFF
TRBJ2-2 | TRBV28 | TRBD2 | once | TGTGCCAGCAGTTTTAGCGGGAGCGGGGAGCTGTTTTTT | CASSFSGSGELFF
TRBJ2-1 | TRBV27 | TRBD2 | NA | TGTGCCAGCAGTCACCCGACTAGCGGGAGTGTCTATGAGCAGTTCTTC | CASSHPTSGSVYEQFF
TRBJ2-1 | TRBV19 | NA | NA | TGTGCCAGTAGTCCTCATGCGAGAGCATCCGTAAACTCCTACAATGAGCAGTTCTTC | CASSPHARASVNSYNEQFF
TRBJ1-1 | TRBV19 | NA | NA | TGTGCCAGTAGTATTAGAACAGGGCTGAACACTGAAGCTTTCTTT | CASSIRTGLNTEAFF
TRBJ2-3 | TRBV9 | NA | once | TGTGCCAGCAGCGTAAAAAGGTCTCCAGGGACAGATACGCAGTATTTT | CASSVKRSPGTDTQYF
TRBJ2-7 | TRBV30 | NA | NA | TGTGCCTGGGGCACGGAGACAGGTAAATTC | CAWGTETGKF
TRBJ1-2 | TRBV10-3 | NA | NA | TGTGCCATCAGTCCTGGGGGGGCCTCCTATGGCTACACCTTC | CAISPGGASYGYTF
TRBJ1-1 | TRBV5-6 | NA | few | TGTGCCAGCAGCCCGGCGGGGGGCACTGAAGCTTTCTTT | CASSPAGGTEAFF
TRBJ2-7 | TRBV7-9 | NA | NA | TGTGCCAGCAGCTTGGTCCTTAGCAACGAGCAGTACTTC | CASSLVLSNEQYF
TRBJ1-2 | TRBV2 | NA | NA | TGTGCCAGCATGGTTGGACAGAGTAACTATGGCTACACCTTC | CASMVGQSNYGYTF
TRBJ2-1 | TRBV4-1 | NA | NA | TGCGCCAGCAGCCAAGGGTGGGGGGGCCCCTACAATGAGCAGTTCTTC | CASSQGWGGPYNEQFF
TRBJ2-1 | TRBV29-1 | TRBD1 | once | TGCAGCGTACCGACAGGGACCTACAATGAGCAGTTCTTC | CSVPTGTYNEQFF
TRBJ2-1 | TRBV5-1 | NA | NA | TGCGCCAGCAGCTCCGAGGTGGACAATGAGCAGTTCTTC | CASSSEVDNEQFF
TRBJ1-5 | TRBV4-1 | NA | NA | TGCGCCAGCAGCCAAGATTTACCACAGGAATCCCGAATTAGCAATCAGCCCCAGCATTTT | CASSQDLPQESRISNQPQHF
TRBJ2-3 | TRBV4-3 | NA | NA | TGCGCCAGCAGCCAAGACGGGAGAACAGATACGCAGTATTTT | CASSQDGRTDTQYF
TRBJ2-7 | TRBV10-2 | TRBD2 | NA | TGCGCCAGCAATCCGGGACTAGTGGGGGGCCCCTACGAGCAGTACTTC | CASNPGLVGGPYEQYF
TRBJ2-7 | TRBV27 | TRBD2 | NA | TGTGCCAGCTCCCCGGGGGGGAGCGAGCAGTACTTC | CASSPGGSEQYF
TRBJ1-6 | TRBV10-3 | NA | NA | TGTGCCATCAGTGACCGCGGACAAGGCTCCTATAATTCACCCCTCCACTTT | CAISDRGQGSYNSPLHF
TRBJ2-3 | TRBV15 | TRBD2 | NA | TGTGCCACCAGCAGAGATGGACTAGTGGGTAAAACAGATACGCAGTATTTT | CATSRDGLVGKTDTQYF
TRBJ2-6 | TRBV6-1 | NA | NA | TGTGCCAGCAGTATAGGACTCGGGGCCAACGTCCTGACTTTC | CASSIGLGANVLTF
TRBJ2-2 | TRBV19 | NA | NA | TGTGCCAGTAGTATGGTCAGTGGGAACACCGGGGAGCTGTTTTTT | CASSMVSGNTGELFF
TRBJ2-1 | TRBV18 | TRBD1 | few | TGTGCCAGCTCCCTTAGGACAGGGCAGGACAATGAGCAGTTCTTC | CASSLRTGQDNEQFF
TRBJ2-7 | TRBV28 | TRBD2 | NA | TGTGCCAGCACCTCACTCACATCGGGAGGTCCCTACGAGCAGTACTTC | CASTSLTSGGPYEQYF
TRBJ1-2 | TRBV29-1 | NA | NA | TGCAGCGTTGAAGCGGGGGACTATGGCTACACCTTC | CSVEAGDYGYTF
TRBJ2-1 | TRBV10-1 | NA | few | TGCGCCAGCAGTGAGTCGATCCAGCGGCAGTTCTTC | CASSESIQRQFF
TRBJ2-1 | TRBV9 | NA | NA | TGTGCCAGCAGCGCCAGTGGGGGGTACTACAATGAGCAGTTCTTC | CASSASGGYYNEQFF
TRBJ1-2 | TRBV2 | NA | NA | TGTGCCAGCAGTGACCCGACTGTTAACTATGGCTACACCTTC | CASSDPTVNYGYTF
TRBJ2-1 | TRBV27 | TRBD1 | NA | TGTGCCAGCAGTACCCTAAATCTGGTTCCTGGGACAGGGGGGAACAATGAGCAGTTCTTC | CASSTLNLVPGTGGNNEQFF
TRBJ2-7 | TRBV5-6 | TRBD2 | NA | TGTGCCAGCAGCTTTCTAGCGGGAGTATACGAGCAGTACTTC | CASSFLAGVYEQYF
TRBJ2-1 | TRBV19 | TRBD1 | NA | TGTGCCAGTAGCCCCGGTGGGACAGGCCTTAATGAGCAGTTCTTC | CASSPGGTGLNEQFF